These 30 T cell receptor beta chains were all obtained from the same sample, sequenced in a study of beta chain features in type 1 diabetes. Since all of the isolated RNA was reverse transcribed, expressed TCRB transcripts were what got sequenced. Repertoires were generated with immunoSEQ multiplex PCR, while TCRdb's copy carries only in-frame clones and drops some. The sample contains fewer than 650,000 clones, around 15% of which appear only once. The sample was naive CD4+ T cells from blood. Receptor source: a man aged 18 to 30 in good health.

The rearrangement joins TRBV5-4 to TRBJ2-7; TRBD2 might be the D (7 bases). The V gene's germline CDR1 is SGHNT and CDR2 YYREEE (reference sequence). The CDR3 is 14 amino acids. Trimming cost V 1 base and J 2 bases, with 10 bases left between them. DNA of the CDR3: TGTGCCAGCAGCTTGACAGGGACTACCTACGAGCAGTACTTC. The encoded protein is CASSLTGTTYEQYF. Complete variable domain (other parts from reference TRBV5-4 and TRBJ2-7): ETGVTQSPTHLIKTRGQQVTLRCSSQSGHNTVSWYQQALGQGPQFIFQYYREEENGRGNFPPRFSGLQFPNYSSELNVNALELDDSALYLCASSLTGTTYEQYFGPGTRLTVT.

This clone has ten or more counts. The chain recombines TRBV7-2 with TRBJ2-4; D is unclear. The CDR3 totals 16 residues. V was pared by 5 bases and J by 5 bases, with 19 bases between. Per germline, CDR1 SGHTA and CDR2 FQGNSA. CDR3 sequence (DNA): TGTGCCAGCAGCCCTACCCGGAAGGGTAATGAAAACATTCAGTACTTC. Translation: CASSPTRKGNENIQYF.

Worth noting for this clone: At the DNA level, this CDR3 is encoded by other sequences in the same sample as well. The genes are TRBV28 and TRBJ2-6; D not certain. CDR3 length equals 15 residues. CDR1 and CDR2 from the germline V gene are MDHEN and SYDVKM. V was clipped by 2 bases and J by 0 bases, with 5 bases between them. CDR3 DNA sequence: TGTGCCAGCAGTTTAGGTGGCTCTGGGGCCAACGTCCTGACTTTC. It translates to CASSLGGSGANVLTF.

The gene calls are TRBV2 and TRBJ1-5, with no clear D. Germline lookup yields CDR1 SNHLY and CDR2 FYNNEI. V gave up 0 bases and J gave up 0 bases, with 6 bases separating them. This CDR3 region has 15 residues. CDR3 sequence (DNA): TGTGCCAGCAGTGAAGCGCGGGATAGCAATCAGCCCCAGCATTTT. Translation gives CASSEARDSNQPQHF.

This clone was found a few times. The rearrangement joins TRBV29-1 to TRBJ1-1; D call uncertain. Germline V gene sequence: CDR1 SQVTM, CDR2 ANQGSEA. Trimming took off 0 bases at V and 0 bases at J, with 5 bases between the two ends. CDR3 length equals 13 residues. The DNA for the CDR3 is TGCAGCGTTGAAGATGGAATGAACACTGAAGCTTTCTTT. Translated, it gives CSVEDGMNTEAFF. Based on the CDR3 plus reference TRBV29-1 and TRBJ1-1, the full variable domain is SAVISQKPSRDICQRGTSLTIQCQVDSQVTMMFWYRQQPGQSLTLIATANQGSEATYESGFVIDKFPISRPNLTFSTLTVSNMSPEDSSIYLCSVEDGMNTEAFFGQGTRLTVV.

The chain links TRBV28 to TRBJ2-7, with D perhaps being TRBD1 or TRBD2 (5 bases each). Per germline, CDR1 MDHEN and CDR2 SYDVKM. V was cut by 5 bases and J by 2 bases, with 19 bases left in between. The CDR3 extends over 16 amino acids. CDR3 nucleotide sequence: TGTGCCAGCAGTACTAGAACGGGACGGGCACCCTACGAGCAGTACTTC. Amino acids: CASSTRTGRAPYEQYF. The whole variable domain, filled in from reference TRBV28 and TRBJ2-7, reads DVKVTQSSRYLVKRTGEKVFLECVQDMDHENMFWYRQDPGLGLRLIYFSYDVKMKEKGDIPEGYSVSREKKERFSLILESASTNQTSMYLCASSTRTGRAPYEQYFGPGTRLTVT.

The J gene is TRBJ2-3, the V gene TRBV29-1, with D possibly being TRBD1 or TRBD2 (6 bases each). Between the trimmed V and J ends, which lost 1 base and 0 bases, there was a span of 17 bases. The germline V gene encodes CDR1 SQVTM and CDR2 ANQGSEA. This CDR3 comprises 17 residues. Here the CDR3 reads CSVEVLGGRGSTDTQYF. The CDR3 DNA reads TGCAGCGTTGAAGTGTTGGGGGGCCGTGGTAGCACAGATACGCAGTATTTT.

The chain employs TRBV4-2 and TRBJ2-7, with 11 bases that match TRBD1. The CDR3 extends over 16 amino acids. Germline CDR1 LGHNA, CDR2 YNFKEQ. V was pared by 0 bases and J by 2 bases, with 3 bases of the junction left unmatched. Here the CDR3 DNA reads TGTGCCAGCAGCCAAGAGATGGGACAGGGGGCCTACGAGCAGTACTTC. Residues: CASSQEMGQGAYEQYF.

The rearrangement uses TRBV11-2 and TRBJ2-5; the match to TRBD2 covers 7 bases. The CDR3 sequence is 14 residues long. Germline lookup yields CDR1 SGHAT and CDR2 FQNNGV. V shed 2 bases, J shed 2 bases, and the junction held 2 bases outside the gene matches. The CDR3 here is CASSLLAAQETQYF. In nucleotides, the CDR3 is TGTGCCAGCAGCTTACTAGCGGCACAAGAGACCCAGTACTTC.

This clone was detected a few times. This chain connects TRBV5-6 to TRBJ1-1, with D perhaps matching TRBD1 (6 bases). The CDR3 has 14 residues. V lost 3 bases and J lost 3, with 12 bases in between. The germline gives CDR1 SGHDT, CDR2 YYEEEE. CDR3 sequence (DNA): TGTGCCAGCAGCTCCACAGGGTGGGACACTGAAGCTTTCTTT. It codes for CASSSTGWDTEAFF.

V is TRBV6-1 and J is TRBJ2-2, with a tentative D call TRBD1 (5 bases). V shed 3 bases and J shed 7 bases, with 15 bases lying between them. CDR1 and CDR2 (germline): MNHNS, SASEGT. The CDR3 has 15 residues. The CDR3 is CASSDQLGPYGELFF. CDR3 sequence (DNA): TGTGCCAGCAGTGACCAGCTGGGGCCCTACGGGGAGCTGTTTTTT.

This clone was detected once. V usage is TRBV9 and J usage is TRBJ1-4, with D unclear. The CDR3 spans 14 residues. Germline values: CDR1 SGDLS, CDR2 YYNGEE. V shed 6 bases and J shed 6 bases, with 15 bases lying between them. In nucleotides, the CDR3 is TGTGCCAGCACCCTAGACGGAGATCATGAAAAACTGTTTTTT. It specifies CASTLDGDHEKLFF.

The V gene is TRBV15, the J gene TRBJ2-5, with unresolved D. CDR1 and CDR2 from the germline V gene are LNHNV and YYDKDF (reference sequence). The CDR3 sequence is 16 residues long. The V gene lost 1 base and the J gene lost 1 base, with 13 bases spanning the gap. The CDR3 DNA sequence: TGTGCCACCAGCAGAGCTGTAGGGATCCGCCAAGAGACCCAGTACTTC. It specifies CATSRAVGIRQETQYF.

This clone has a handful of counts. The rearrangement links TRBV2 to TRBJ2-7; no definite D call. Germline CDR1 and CDR2: SNHLY and FYNNEI. The CDR3 has 13 residues. Trimming pared 2 bases from V and 3 bases from J, leaving 8 bases between. CDR3 region: CASSELRNYEQYF. CDR3 nucleotide sequence: TGTGCCAGCAGTGAATTGAGAAACTACGAGCAGTACTTC.

In DNA form, the CDR3 reads TGTGCCAGCAGCAGAGGAATAGGACAGGGGCAAGAGACCCAGTACTTC. Translated, it gives CASSRGIGQGQETQYF. The V call is TRBV5-8, the J call TRBJ2-5, with TRBD1 identical over 9 bases. Germline V gives CDR1 SGHTS, CDR2 YDEGEE. J lost 2 bases, V lost 4 bases, and 9 bases had no gene match. The CDR3 has 16 residues.

J is TRBJ1-2 and V is TRBV2; no clear D. The germline CDR1 and CDR2 sequences are SNHLY and FYNNEI. Trimming took 7 bases from V and 2 from J, leaving 14 bases between them. The length of the CDR3 is 14 residues. This chain's CDR3 is CASTPLGFNYGYTF. CDR3 in DNA: TGTGCCAGCACCCCTTTGGGGTTCAACTATGGCTACACCTTC.

The gene calls are TRBV5-1 and TRBJ1-1; D is unclear. The V end was cut by 1 base, the J end by 1 base, with 11 bases between. The CDR3 spans 15 residues. CDR1 and CDR2 from the germline V gene are SGHRS and YFSETQ. This chain's CDR3 is CASSLFGVENTEAFF. The CDR3 DNA sequence: TGCGCCAGCAGCTTGTTTGGGGTAGAGAACACTGAAGCTTTCTTT.

The chain couples TRBV25-1 to TRBJ2-7; 10 positions match TRBD2. Germline CDR1 and CDR2: MGHDK and SYGVNS. V gave up 9 bases and J gave up 1 base; unmatched junction bases: 9. This CDR3 has 15 amino acids. This CDR3 is CASQRGGLGSYEQYF. The DNA for the CDR3 is TGTGCCAGTCAGCGGGGGGGCCTGGGGTCCTACGAGCAGTACTTC.

This clone has more than one count but fewer than ten. The chain recombines TRBV13 with TRBJ1-1, with TRBD1 matching over 7 bases. CDR1 is PRHDT and CDR2 is FYEKMQ in the germline V gene (reference sequence). The CDR3 consists of 13 residues. V trimming: 11 bases; J trimming: 4 bases; junction bases outside the gene matches: 10. This CDR3 reads CAGLRQGFTEAFF. For the CDR3, the DNA is TGTGCCGGACTCAGACAGGGTTTCACTGAAGCTTTCTTT.

The chain uses TRBV9 and TRBJ1-2, with D perhaps TRBD1 (5 bases). The CDR3 runs 13 residues. CDR1 and CDR2 from the germline V gene are SGDLS and YYNGEE. The germline V and J ends were trimmed by 0 bases and 6 bases, with 9 bases remaining between them. CDR3 DNA sequence: TGTGCCAGCAGCGTAGTTGACAGTAATGGCTACACCTTC. Translating it yields CASSVVDSNGYTF.

This clone showed up just a few times. The rearrangement uses TRBV11-2 and TRBJ2-5; possibly TRBD1 for D (7 bases). The germline V gene encodes CDR1 SGHAT and CDR2 FQNNGV. This CDR3 spans 18 amino acids. The germline V and J ends were trimmed by 5 bases and 5 bases, with 27 bases remaining between them. The CDR3, as DNA: TGTGCCAGCAGCCGGGGGACAGTTGAGGCGTGGTATGGGGAGACCCAGTACTTC. This gives the protein CASSRGTVEAWYGETQYF.

The genes are TRBV4-3 and TRBJ1-2, with D tentatively TRBD1 (6 bases). The germline V and J ends were trimmed by 1 base and 3 bases, with 15 bases remaining between them. The CDR3 has 16 residues. Germline-derived CDR1 and CDR2 are LGHNA and YSLEER. CDR3 sequence (DNA): TGCGCCAGCAGCCAAGGGGTAGGGGGTCGCGACTATGGCTACACCTTC. Amino acid sequence: CASSQGVGGRDYGYTF.

This clone has only a few counts. CDR3 sequence (DNA): TGTGCCAGCAGCCAACCCCGGGGACTCAGAACAGATACGCAGTATTTT. Encoded protein: CASSQPRGLRTDTQYF. This chain links TRBV14 with TRBJ2-3; possibly TRBD2 for D (6 bases). In germline, CDR1 is SGHDN, CDR2 FVKESK. This CDR3 spans 16 amino acids. With 2 bases removed from V and 3 bases from J, the gap between germline ends came to 15 bases.

V is TRBV6-5 and J is TRBJ2-5; D might be TRBD2 (5 bases). Germline V gene data show CDR1 as MNHEY and CDR2 as SVGAGI. V gave up 8 bases and J gave up 5 bases, with 18 bases separating them. The CDR3 covers 14 residues. For the CDR3, the DNA is TGTGCCAGCCCCGGAGGCCCTAGGCGGGAGACCCAGTACTTC. It encodes CASPGGPRRETQYF.

In its sample, this clone was seen a few times. The chain employs TRBV2 and TRBJ2-3, with D tentatively TRBD2 (5 bases). Germline assignment: CDR1 SNHLY and CDR2 FYNNEI. The CDR3 totals 16 residues. Trimming removed 1 base from V and 4 bases from J, with 15 bases in between. The chain's CDR3 is CASSEERLAFADTQYF. Written as DNA, the CDR3 is TGTGCCAGCAGTGAAGAAAGGCTAGCCTTTGCAGATACGCAGTATTTT.

This clone occurred a few times. The J gene is TRBJ1-1, the V gene TRBV7-2; the D gene is possibly TRBD1 (6 bases). V lost 1 base to trimming and J lost 6 bases, with 12 bases between them. CDR3 length equals 14 residues. Looked up from germline, CDR1 is SGHTA and CDR2 is FQGNSA. CDR3 nucleotide sequence: TGTGCCAGCAGCTTAGGGCGTGGGGGGCCTGAAGCTTTCTTT. Protein sequence: CASSLGRGGPEAFF.

To note about this clone: The junction does not match germline at one end; this may be a read error. The genes are TRBV4-1 and TRBJ1-2, with D possibly being TRBD1 (6 bases). This CDR3 has 16 residues. Germline V gene sequence: CDR1 MGHRA, CDR2 YSYEKL. The CDR3 is CASSQDGKQGNYGYTF. The CDR3 nucleotides are TGTGCCAGCAGCCAAGATGGCAAACAGGGAAACTATGGCTACACCTTC.

This clone appeared a few times. The genes are TRBV7-9 and TRBJ1-4; D gene ambiguous. From germline, CDR1 is SEHNR and CDR2 FQNEAQ (reference sequence). Deletions cut 2 bases from V and 1 base from J, with 8 bases between. CDR3 length: 15 amino acids. The CDR3 nucleotides are TGTGCCAGCAGCTTAATGTCAGGAACTAATGAAAAACTGTTTTTT. Protein sequence: CASSLMSGTNEKLFF.

The rearrangement links TRBV9 to TRBJ2-1, with D tentatively TRBD1 or TRBD2 (5 bases each). The CDR3 extends over 15 amino acids. Germline assignment: CDR1 SGDLS and CDR2 YYNGEE. Trimming took 7 bases from V and 2 from J, leaving 16 bases between them. The CDR3 is CASGPPGRTYNEQFF. The CDR3 DNA follows: TGTGCCAGCGGACCTCCGGGACGGACCTACAATGAGCAGTTCTTC.

This clone was seen more than once but under ten times. The gene calls are TRBV28 and TRBJ1-2; 7 bases are a match to TRBD1. The CDR3 is 13 amino acids. Germline V CDR1 and CDR2: MDHEN, SYDVKM. V lost 8 bases and J lost 4; bases outside the gene matches: 7. CDR3 amino acids: CASLKQGFYGYTF. Here the CDR3 DNA reads TGTGCCAGCCTAAAACAGGGGTTCTATGGCTACACCTTC.